These 8 T cell receptor beta chains were sequenced from one sample in a study of beta chain features in type 1 diabetes. As every portion of the isolated RNA was reverse transcribed, the sequencing read expressed TCRB transcripts. Generated by immunoSEQ multiplex PCR, the TCRdb table keeps only in-frame clones and is missing some. Among 130,000 to 150,000 clones listed, about 7.1% were seen once. The specimen sequenced was central memory CD4+ T cells from blood. All receptors derive from a woman younger than 45 in good health.

The table lists this clone with a few counts. CDR3 residues: CASSLARQGAKGYTF. The CDR3 DNA sequence: TGTGCCAGTAGCCTCGCGAGACAGGGGGCTAAAGGCTACACCTTC. The chain links TRBV19 to TRBJ1-2; 10 bases align to TRBD1. The trim removed 6 bases at V and 8 bases at J, leaving 12 bases unmatched. This CDR3 has 15 residues. The germline CDR1 and CDR2 sequences are LNHDA and SQIVND (reference sequence).

The sample holds a few counts of this clone. The chain is built from TRBV10-3 and TRBJ2-5, with 10 bases lining up with TRBD1. Germline V CDR1 and CDR2: ENHRY, SYGVKD. J gave up 5 bases and V 6 bases, and 3 bases lay outside the gene matches. This CDR3 has 13 residues. CDR3 protein: CAIRDRGSETQYF. CDR3 DNA sequence: TGTGCCATCAGGGACAGGGGGTCGGAGACCCAGTACTTC.

The chain has TRBV4-3 and TRBJ2-5; TRBD2 matches 8 bases. The closer fit of TRBJ2-7 to the DNA end suggests the J call may be wrong. This CDR3 has 13 residues. In germline, CDR1 is LGHNA, CDR2 YSLEER. This chain's CDR3 is CASSLTSGYEQYF. The CDR3 DNA sequence: TGCGCCAGCAGCCTAACTAGCGGCTACGAGCAGTACTTC.

Concerning this clone: The junction departs from the called germline gene at one end, perhaps through a read error. This chain uses TRBV7-3 with TRBJ1-3, with 7 bases that match TRBD1. The CDR3 extends over 15 amino acids. The germline CDR1 and CDR2 sequences are SGHTA and FQGTGA. CDR3 coding DNA: TGTGCCAGCAGCCTAACAGGGGACTCTGGAAACACCATATATTTT. Protein sequence: CASSLTGDSGNTIYF.

This clone was seen a handful of times. The chain uses TRBV6-5 and TRBJ2-2, with TRBD2 as a possible D gene (5 bases). Per germline, CDR1 MNHEY and CDR2 SVGAGI. Trimming left V 6 bases short and J 6 bases short, with 11 bases between. There are 13 residues in the CDR3. The CDR3 reads CASSNLGAGELFF. CDR3 sequence (DNA): TGTGCCAGCAGCAACCTCGGGGCCGGGGAGCTGTTTTTT.

The table lists this clone with a few counts. The same CDR3 arises from other DNA sequences in this sample as well. The chain links TRBV27 to TRBJ2-5; perhaps TRBD2 as D (5 bases). V was shortened by 3 bases and J by 4 bases, with 9 bases between the two germline ends. Germline CDR1 and CDR2: MNHEY and SMNVEV (reference sequence). The CDR3 is 13 amino acids. In nucleotides, the CDR3 is TGTGCCAGCAGTTTGAGAGAGGGAGAGACCCAGTACTTC. This sequence encodes CASSLREGETQYF.

A remark on this clone: This CDR3 is also generated by other DNA sequences in the sample. J is TRBJ2-1 and V is TRBV11-1; TRBD2 is a possible D gene (5 bases). Per germline, CDR1 SGHAT and CDR2 FQDESV (reference sequence). The CDR3 is 11 amino acids. Trimming left V 6 bases short and J 7 bases short, with 7 bases between. CDR3: CASSRGNEQFF. DNA for the CDR3: TGTGCCAGCAGTCGGGGTAATGAGCAGTTCTTC.

This clone was counted many times. The J gene is TRBJ2-7, the V gene TRBV7-6, with 7 positions matching TRBD1. Unmatched junction bases numbered 4, after V lost 4 bases and J lost 4 bases. The CDR3 loop spans 13 amino acids. Germline CDR1 and CDR2: SGHVS and FNYEAQ. CDR3 protein: CASSSGRGYEQYF. The CDR3 nucleotides read TGTGCCAGCAGCTCCGGCAGGGGGTACGAGCAGTACTTC.